The clone carrying this T cell receptor beta chain was found once. J was trimmed by 8 bases and V by 3 bases; bases with no gene match: 7. CDR1 and CDR2 (germline): KGHSH, LQKENI. The CDR3 runs to 15 residues. The assay was immunoSEQ multiplex PCR, and TCRdb's table has in-frame clones only and misses some. The data show about 250,000 clones, approximately 90% seen once. This record belongs to a study of blood T cell repertoires in COVID-19. Study-level background: The United States, Italy and Spain were the sources of the acute and convalescent COVID-19 samples. PBMCs, B-cell-depleted T cells, or T cells were the source of the cDNA or gDNA that made up the material.

The age range of participants was 18 to 89 years, with residence in 20 to 25 US areas. Sequenced input: PBMCs or T cells enriched from blood (not recorded which). This TCR was sampled from a woman in her late teens or twenties who had recovered from COVID-19. The chain carries TRBV18 and TRBJ2-1; 10 nucleotides agree with TRBD2. CDR3 sequence reads: CASSPGASGGDEQFF. CDR3 sequence (DNA): TGTGCCAGCTCACCGGGGGCTAGCGGGGGAGATGAGCAGTTCTTC.